Listed here is a single T cell receptor beta chain. Its antigen is not identified. Germline values: CDR1 ENHRY, CDR2 SYGVKD. Trimming took 4 bases from V and 3 from J, leaving 6 bases between them. The CDR3 is made up of 12 amino acids. These data are taken from a study of shared clonotypes between healthy human individuals. As for the study in general: CD4 naive cells filled three plates per donor, CD4 memory three, CD8 naive two and CD8 memory one.

Generated by immunoSEQ multiplex PCR, the TCRdb table keeps only in-frame clones and is missing some. This sample has a few million clones; roughly 92% occur once, and the top ten carry roughly 0.13%. General observations from the study: In this cohort, only blood was sampled, and tissue repertoires likely differ. A limitation of the genetic and exposure-history diversity represented arose from few donors.

The source material was naive CD4+ T cells sorted from blood. Subset described: CD45RA+ positively selected. The clonotype was recovered from a man aged 18 to 35 in good health. The genes are TRBV10-3 and TRBJ2-5; D possibly corresponds to TRBD1 (5 bases). The CDR3 coding sequence is TGTGCCATCAGTGCGACAGAAGAGACCCAGTACTTC. It yields the protein CAISATEETQYF.